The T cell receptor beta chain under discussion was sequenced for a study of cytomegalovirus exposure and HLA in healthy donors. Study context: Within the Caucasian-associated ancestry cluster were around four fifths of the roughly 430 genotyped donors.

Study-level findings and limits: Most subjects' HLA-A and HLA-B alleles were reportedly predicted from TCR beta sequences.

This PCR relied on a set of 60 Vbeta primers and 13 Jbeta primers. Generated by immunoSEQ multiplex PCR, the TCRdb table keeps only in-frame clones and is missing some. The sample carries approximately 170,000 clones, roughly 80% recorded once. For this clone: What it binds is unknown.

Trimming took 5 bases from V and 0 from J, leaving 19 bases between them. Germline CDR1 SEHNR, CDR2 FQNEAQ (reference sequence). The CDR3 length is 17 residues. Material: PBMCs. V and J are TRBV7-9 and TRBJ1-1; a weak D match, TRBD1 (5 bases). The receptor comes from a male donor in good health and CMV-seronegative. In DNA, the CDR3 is TGTGCCAGCAGCCGAGTCCCGAGACAGAAAATGAACACTGAAGCTTTCTTT. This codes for CASSRVPRQKMNTEAFF.